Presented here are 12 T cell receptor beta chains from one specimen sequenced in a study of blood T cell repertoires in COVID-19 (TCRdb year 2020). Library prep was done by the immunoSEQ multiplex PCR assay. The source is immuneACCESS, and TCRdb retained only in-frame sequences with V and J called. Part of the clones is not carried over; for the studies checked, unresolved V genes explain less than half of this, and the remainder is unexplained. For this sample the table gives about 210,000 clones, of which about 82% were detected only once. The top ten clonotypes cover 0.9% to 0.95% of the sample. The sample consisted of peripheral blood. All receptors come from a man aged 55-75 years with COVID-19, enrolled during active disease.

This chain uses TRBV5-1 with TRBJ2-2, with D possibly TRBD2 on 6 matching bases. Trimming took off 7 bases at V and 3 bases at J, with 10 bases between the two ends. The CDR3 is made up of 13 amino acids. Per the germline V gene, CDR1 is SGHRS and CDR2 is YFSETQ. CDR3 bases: TGCGCCAGCCGGGACTTAGACACCGGGGAGCTGTTTTTT. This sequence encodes CASRDLDTGELFF.

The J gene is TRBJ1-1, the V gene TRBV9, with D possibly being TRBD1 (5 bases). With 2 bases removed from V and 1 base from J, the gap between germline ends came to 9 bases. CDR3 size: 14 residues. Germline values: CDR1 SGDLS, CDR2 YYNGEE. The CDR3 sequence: CASSVTQGNTEAFF. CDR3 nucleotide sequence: TGTGCCAGCAGCGTTACGCAGGGGAACACTGAAGCTTTCTTT. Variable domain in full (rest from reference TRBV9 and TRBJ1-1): DSGVTQTPKHLITATGQRVTLRCSPRSGDLSVYWYQQSLDQGLQFLIQYYNGEERAKGNILERFSAQQFPDLHSELNLSSLELGDSALYFCASSVTQGNTEAFFGQGTRLTVV.

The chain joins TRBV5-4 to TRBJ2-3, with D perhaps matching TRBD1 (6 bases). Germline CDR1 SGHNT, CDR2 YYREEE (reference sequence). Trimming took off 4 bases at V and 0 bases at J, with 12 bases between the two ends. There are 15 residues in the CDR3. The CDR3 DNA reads TGTGCCAGCAGCCCCGGGACAACTAGCACAGATACGCAGTATTTT. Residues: CASSPGTTSTDTQYF. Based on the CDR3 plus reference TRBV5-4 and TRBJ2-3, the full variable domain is ETGVTQSPTHLIKTRGQQVTLRCSSQSGHNTVSWYQQALGQGPQFIFQYYREEENGRGNFPPRFSGLQFPNYSSELNVNALELDDSALYLCASSPGTTSTDTQYFGPGTRLTVL.

The CDR3 loop reads CAISELAGVSPREQYF. DNA for the CDR3: TGTGCCATCAGTGAGCTCGCCGGGGTCTCTCCTCGCGAGCAGTACTTC. The chain uses TRBV10-3 and TRBJ2-7, with D perhaps matching TRBD2 (5 bases). Germline CDR1 and CDR2: ENHRY and SYGVKD. This CDR3 is 16 amino acids long. V was pared by 2 bases and J by 6 bases, with 20 bases between.

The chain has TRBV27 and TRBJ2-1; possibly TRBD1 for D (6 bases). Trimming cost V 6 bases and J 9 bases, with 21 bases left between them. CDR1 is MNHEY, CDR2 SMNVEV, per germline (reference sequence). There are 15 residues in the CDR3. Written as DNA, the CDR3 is TGTGCCAGCAGCCTATCTCCTTTTCAGGGGACTGAGCAGTTCTTC. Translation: CASSLSPFQGTEQFF.

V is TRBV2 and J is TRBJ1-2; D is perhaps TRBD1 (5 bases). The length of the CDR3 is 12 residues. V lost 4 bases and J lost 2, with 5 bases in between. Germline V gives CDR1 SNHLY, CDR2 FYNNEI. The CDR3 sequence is CASSGQNYGYTF. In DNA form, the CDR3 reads TGTGCCAGCAGTGGACAGAACTATGGCTACACCTTC. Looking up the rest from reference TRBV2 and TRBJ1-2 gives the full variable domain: EPEVTQTPSHQVTQMGQEVILRCVPISNHLYFYWYRQILGQKVEFLVSFYNNEISEKSEIFDDQFSVERPDGSNFTLKIRSTKLEDSAMYFCASSGQNYGYTFGSGTRLTVV.

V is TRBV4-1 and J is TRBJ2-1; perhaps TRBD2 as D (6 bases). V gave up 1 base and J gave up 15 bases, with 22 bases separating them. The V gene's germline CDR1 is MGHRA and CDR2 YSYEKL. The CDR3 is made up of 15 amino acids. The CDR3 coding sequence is TGCGCCAGCAGCCAAGGGTATGCACGCGGGGTGCCAAGGTTCTTC. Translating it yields CASSQGYARGVPRFF.

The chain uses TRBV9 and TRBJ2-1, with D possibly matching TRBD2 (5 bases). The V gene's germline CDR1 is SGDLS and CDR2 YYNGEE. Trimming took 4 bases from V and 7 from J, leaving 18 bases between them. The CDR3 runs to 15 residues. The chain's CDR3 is CASSPRSGGDNEQFF. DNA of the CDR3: TGTGCCAGCAGCCCCCGCTCCGGAGGCGATAATGAGCAGTTCTTC.

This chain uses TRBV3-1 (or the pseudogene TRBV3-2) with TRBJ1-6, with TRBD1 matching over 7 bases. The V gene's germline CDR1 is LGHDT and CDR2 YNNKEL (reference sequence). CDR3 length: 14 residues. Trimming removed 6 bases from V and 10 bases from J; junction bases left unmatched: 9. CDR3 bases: TGTGCCAGCAGGCCGACAGGGCTAGAATCACCCCTCCACTTT. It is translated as CASRPTGLESPLHF.

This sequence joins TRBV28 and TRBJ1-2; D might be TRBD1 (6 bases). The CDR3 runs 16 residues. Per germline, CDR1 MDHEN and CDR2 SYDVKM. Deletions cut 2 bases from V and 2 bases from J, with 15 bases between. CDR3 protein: CASSLIAGAQNYGYTF. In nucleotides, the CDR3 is TGTGCCAGCAGTTTAATTGCGGGGGCGCAAAACTATGGCTACACCTTC.

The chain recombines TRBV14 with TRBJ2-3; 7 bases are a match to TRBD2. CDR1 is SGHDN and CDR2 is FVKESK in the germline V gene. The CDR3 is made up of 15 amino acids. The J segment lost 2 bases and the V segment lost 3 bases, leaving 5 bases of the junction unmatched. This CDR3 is CASSHPAGSTDTQYF. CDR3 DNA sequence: TGTGCCAGCAGCCACCCAGCGGGGTCCACAGATACGCAGTATTTT. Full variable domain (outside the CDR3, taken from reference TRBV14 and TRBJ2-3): EAGVTQFPSHSVIEKGQTVTLRCDPISGHDNLYWYRRVMGKEIKFLLHFVKESKQDESGMPNNRFLAERTGGTYSTLKVQPAELEDSGVYFCASSHPAGSTDTQYFGPGTRLTVL.

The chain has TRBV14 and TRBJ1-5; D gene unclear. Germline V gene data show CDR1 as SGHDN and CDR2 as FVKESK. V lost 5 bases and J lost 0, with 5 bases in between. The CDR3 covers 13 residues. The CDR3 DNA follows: TGTGCCAGCAGCGCGTATAGCAATCAGCCCCAGCATTTT. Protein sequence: CASSAYSNQPQHF.